This T cell receptor beta chain is drawn from a study of T cells in Graves' hyperthyroidism and ophthalmopathy (dated by TCRdb to about 2019). Broadly, across the study: Peripheral blood samples were taken at the time of initial diagnosis, prior to any treatment. To identify distinguishing TCR V-J signatures, a discovery cohort of about 100 patients was used, comprising approximately 40 with Graves' ophthalmopathy and 57 with stable Graves' hyperthyroidism. Prospective prediction of ophthalmopathy was tested in an independent validation cohort of 18 to 20 hyperthyroidism patients and 15 to 17 patients who later progressed to ophthalmopathy. The 75 to 100 discovery patients were randomly divided into training and test sets at a 7:3 ratio. Thyroid tissue and blood T-cell repertoires from more than five Graves' hyperthyroidism patients were also compared in the study. After sampling, hyperthyroidism patients received methimazole starting at 30 mg daily, and ophthalmopathy patients received high-dose intravenous methylprednisolone. The paper reports TCR Vbeta CDR3 sequencing of roughly 140 peripheral blood samples: some 44 ophthalmopathy, fewer than 85 hyperthyroidism and around 17 progressor patients. What the study reported, not specific to this receptor: A model built on a 13 V-J signature distinguished ophthalmopathy from stable hyperthyroidism, reaching around 90% sensitivity and approximately 83% specificity in cross-validation and 80%/75% in testing. Most expanded thyroid clonotypes (frequency above 0.001) were also found in blood, which suggests that blood repertoires may mirror thyroid immune responses. In validation, the model predicted progression to ophthalmopathy with 55% to 71% sensitivity and roughly 75% specificity, a median of around six months before onset. Sample size was not statistically predetermined, and investigators were not blinded to group allocation.

Moderately to severely active disease, a Clinical Activity Score of at least 3, a NOSPECS grade of at least 4, and a duration under 3 months were present in ophthalmopathy patients. Patients with uncontrolled infections, other autoimmune diseases, pregnancy or lactation were excluded. Diagnoses were based on clinical symptoms, serum thyroxine and TRAb, thyroid ultrasound and orbital computed tomography. PBMCs were isolated from 10 ml of fresh peripheral blood by Ficoll-Paque density gradient centrifugation. Trizol reagent was used to extract total RNA, and RNA quality was then checked on an Agilent 2100 Bioanalyzer. Amplification of TCR beta CDR3 regions was carried out from RNA transcripts. For the first round of RT-PCR on the TCR CDR3, the HTBI primer set was used together with the Qiagen OneStep RT-PCR kit. Libraries were constructed in a second round of multiplex PCR, after which size selection and purification were carried out. The libraries were sequenced on an Illumina HiSeq2000 using paired-end 100 bp reads. In the original analysis: SOAPnuke was used to process the raw data, throwing out any read that contained adapters or uncalled bases, had a mean Phred below 15, or lacked an exact constant-primer or identifier match. COPE v1.2.5 was used to merge high-quality paired reads, and clonotypes were defined as unique nucleotide sequences. Clonotypes were aligned to IMGT TRBV, TRBD and TRBJ reference segments using MiTCR v1.1. The analysis was restricted to V-J combinations with a frequency above 0.0001, which together covered 99.2% of the repertoires. The TCS score was defined as F50 (clonal expansion) divided by E x V (chaos), with BLOSUM62-based TCRdist calculated between CDR3 peptides within each V-J. Welch's t-statistics and random forest reduced approximately 520 V-J features to roughly 13, which were used in a naive Bayes classifier (R e1071). The public reads were reprocessed in TCRdb via fastp at Q25 and MiXCR, keeping in-frame beta chains. Identical CDR3 proteins give one entry, which carries the most common genes and DNA. These V and J calls rely on TCRdb rather than the paper's analysis. Across this sample there are around 300,000 distinct CDR3 sequences, with 20% to 25% seen only once. Over 55% of the sample is held by the ten biggest clonotypes.

As for this clonotype: The antigen it recognizes is unknown. No per-base quality is available; no much larger clone lies one base away.

Cut back by 4 bases and 5 bases, the V and J ends lie 10 bases apart. Looking up the germline V gene yields CDR1 SGHTA and CDR2 FQGNSA. The CDR3 contains 13 residues, cysteine and phenylalanine counted. Only CDR3 DNA is held: 39 bases, read in frame from base 1. The sequencing input was blood. The V and J genes are TRBV7-2 and TRBJ2-3; confidence is insufficient to name the D gene. The sequence derives from a man aged 30 to 45 with Graves' ophthalmopathy. CDR3 loop: CASSSFLGDTQYF. The nucleotide sequence is given as TGTGCCAGCAGCTCCTTTCTGGGAGATACGCAGTATTTT.